The next 30 T cell receptor beta chains were all read from a single sample in a study of blood T cells in healthy people across ages. Together with a sample-barcoded 5' primer, a J-beta primer mix was included in a second PCR lasting roughly 6 to 12 cycles. TCRdb reprocessed the 5' RACE reads with MiXCR, giving one entry per CDR3 protein. The sample has about 650,000 distinct CDR3 sequences, less than 40% seen once. What was sequenced was blood. The receptors stem from a woman older than 75 in good health.

J is TRBJ2-7 and V is TRBV29-1; 8 bases agree with TRBD1. After removal of 5 bases from V and 0 bases from J, the junction contained 6 bases not matched to a gene. Germline CDR1 reads SQVTM; CDR2 reads ANQGSEA. CDR3 length: 14 amino acids. This chain's CDR3 is CSVSGQAYSYEQYF. The CDR3 DNA is TGCAGCGTTTCGGGACAGGCCTACTCCTACGAGCAGTACTTC.

Comments on this clonotype: This could be a read error, since a much larger clone is one nucleotide away. The chain has TRBV6-6 and TRBJ2-7; D is uncertain. Trimming pared 5 bases from V and 7 bases from J, leaving 9 bases between. CDR1 MNHNY and CDR2 SVGAGI come from the germline V gene (reference sequence). The CDR3 covers 11 residues. In DNA, the CDR3 is TGTGCCAGCAGTGAACGTAGGGAGCAGTACTTC. It translates to CASSERREQYF.

This sequence joins TRBV6-6 and TRBJ2-7; D remains unclear. The CDR3 has 11 amino acids. The germline gives CDR1 MNHNY, CDR2 SVGAGI (reference sequence). With 0 bases removed from V and 10 bases from J, the gap between germline ends came to 7 bases. The CDR3 DNA reads TGTGCCAGCAGTTACTCGAAAGAACAGTACTTC. This gives the protein CASSYSKEQYF.

This clonotype has just a few counts. The chain employs TRBV18 and TRBJ1-1; D remains ambiguous. The germline V gene encodes CDR1 KGHSH and CDR2 LQKENI. This CDR3 region has 14 residues. With 3 bases removed from V and 1 base from J, the gap between germline ends came to 9 bases. The CDR3 nucleotides read TGTGCCAGCTCACCGGGGTGGGAGAACACTGAAGCTTTCTTT. Translated: CASSPGWENTEAFF.

Many counts were recorded for this clonotype. This chain links TRBV20-1 with TRBJ1-2; D may be TRBD1 (5 bases). Germline CDR1 reads DFQATT; CDR2 reads SNEGSKA (reference sequence). Between the trimmed V and J ends, which lost 0 bases and 4 bases, there was a span of 30 bases. The CDR3 covers 20 residues. The DNA for the CDR3 is TGCAGTGCTAGAGACCGCGCCTCTGGGGACGCCGGGGCGACGGGCTATGGCTACACCTTC. Protein sequence: CSARDRASGDAGATGYGYTF.

V and J are TRBV27 and TRBJ1-6, with D perhaps TRBD1 (5 bases). Germline V lookup: CDR1 MNHEY, CDR2 SMNVEV (reference sequence). The CDR3 length is 12 residues. Trimming left V 6 bases short and J 7 bases short, with 7 bases between. In DNA form, the CDR3 reads TGTGCCAGCAGGGACATCAATTCACCCCTCCACTTT. This gives the protein CASRDINSPLHF.

The V gene is TRBV29-1, the J gene TRBJ1-6; D unclear. Trimming took off 6 bases at V and 6 bases at J, with 12 bases between the two ends. The CDR3 totals 13 residues. Germline lookup yields CDR1 SQVTM and CDR2 ANQGSEA. The CDR3 DNA reads TGCAGCGTAGCGGCCCTGCCTAATTCACCCCTCCACTTT. It specifies CSVAALPNSPLHF.

This clonotype has a count of ten or more. V and J are TRBV30 and TRBJ1-5; a possible D gene is TRBD1 (5 bases). V was pared by 0 bases and J by 0 bases, with 9 bases between. The CDR3 sequence is 15 residues long. Germline CDR1 GTSNPN, CDR2 SVGIG (reference sequence). DNA of the CDR3: TGTGCCTGGAGTGTCGCCGGGGGTAGCAATCAGCCCCAGCATTTT. Protein: CAWSVAGGSNQPQHF.

This chain connects TRBV19 to TRBJ1-2; unclear D gene. The CDR3 sequence is 13 residues long. V lost 2 bases, J lost 2 bases, and 6 bases lay in between. Germline CDR1 and CDR2: LNHDA and SQIVND (reference sequence). CDR3 region: CASSIYGNYGYTF. As DNA, the CDR3 is TGTGCCAGTAGTATATACGGCAACTATGGCTACACCTTC.

In this sample, this clonotype turned up a few times. In DNA, the CDR3 is TGTGCCAGCAGTTACTCGACTATGGGATGGGGCACTGAAGCTTTCTTT. This translates into CASSYSTMGWGTEAFF. The gene calls are TRBV6-5 and TRBJ1-1; D call uncertain. V was clipped by 0 bases and J by 4 bases, with 15 bases between them. The germline gives CDR1 MNHEY, CDR2 SVGAGI. The CDR3 has 16 amino acids.

Notes on this clonotype: A single base separates this from a much larger clone, so it may be a read error. This sequence joins TRBV20-1 and TRBJ2-5; D gene unclear. CDR3 size: 12 residues. Germline CDR1 is DFQATT and CDR2 is SNEGSKA (reference sequence). V dropped 5 bases and J dropped 11 bases, with 18 bases sitting between them. CDR3 protein: CSARAIYNEQYF. The CDR3, as DNA: TGCAGTGCTCGTGCGATTTACAATGAGCAGTACTTC.

V usage is TRBV7-3 and J usage is TRBJ1-1; no clear D. CDR3 size: 13 residues. CDR1 is SGHTA, CDR2 FQGTGA, per germline. V shed 5 bases and J shed 4 bases, with 11 bases lying between them. CDR3 coding DNA: TGTGCCAGCAGCCCCGATACAACCACTGAAGCTTTCTTT. This encodes CASSPDTTTEAFF.

There are many counts of this clonotype. The rearrangement joins TRBV5-1 to TRBJ2-3; D unresolved. The CDR3 consists of 16 residues. Trimming left V 0 bases short and J 0 bases short, with 11 bases between. Germline V lookup: CDR1 SGHRS, CDR2 YFSETQ. CDR3 residues: CASSLETRSSTDTQYF. Written as DNA, the CDR3 is TGCGCCAGCAGCTTGGAGACCCGATCTAGCACAGATACGCAGTATTTT.

This clonotype was seen a handful of times. V usage is TRBV25-1 and J usage is TRBJ1-1, with unresolved D. V was shortened by 4 bases and J by 8 bases, with 8 bases between the two germline ends. Germline V gives CDR1 MGHDK, CDR2 SYGVNS. This CDR3 contains 11 residues. CDR3 DNA sequence: TGTGCCAGCAGTGGAGGCGGAGAAGCTTTCTTT. Translated: CASSGGGEAFF.

This clonotype was counted ten times or more. The chain couples TRBV6-5 to TRBJ1-2, with D possibly matching TRBD1 (6 bases). CDR3 length: 13 amino acids. Germline V gives CDR1 MNHEY, CDR2 SVGAGI. V was shortened by 4 bases and J by 7 bases, with 13 bases between the two germline ends. CDR3 DNA: TGTGCCAGCAGTTCAGGGGTAGTTGTTGGCTACACCTTC. Amino acids: CASSSGVVVGYTF.

This clonotype was counted only a few times. This clone may be a read error of a much larger clone one base away. V gene TRBV15 combines with J gene TRBJ2-7, with a possible D match to TRBD1 (6 bases). The CDR3 totals 11 residues. The V and J ends lost 5 bases and 7 bases respectively, with 9 bases between them. Germline assignment: CDR1 LNHNV and CDR2 YYDKDF (reference sequence). CDR3 bases: TGTGCCACCAGCGGGGACAATGAGCAGTACTTC. It is translated as CATSGDNEQYF.

This clonotype was counted at least ten times. The chain recombines TRBV5-1 with TRBJ2-3; 7 bases line up with TRBD1. CDR3 length: 17 amino acids. Germline CDR1 is SGHRS and CDR2 is YFSETQ. The J segment lost 0 bases and the V segment lost 0 bases, leaving 7 bases of the junction unmatched. The CDR3 DNA reads as TGCGCCAGCAGCTTGGGCCCGACAGGGTTTAGCACAGATACGCAGTATTTT. Encoded protein: CASSLGPTGFSTDTQYF.

This clonotype was found many times. This chain uses TRBV28 with TRBJ2-7; D is unresolved. The CDR3 consists of 13 residues. V dropped 3 bases and J dropped 0 bases, with 6 bases sitting between them. The V gene's germline CDR1 is MDHEN and CDR2 SYDVKM. The CDR3 DNA follows: TGTGCCAGCAGTTTTTCTCACTCCTACGAGCAGTACTTC. Its translation is CASSFSHSYEQYF.

This clonotype was found a few times. This sequence may be a read error, since a much larger clone differs from it by one base. The rearrangement joins TRBV20-1 to TRBJ2-7; TRBD1 aligns across 8 bases. Germline-derived CDR1 and CDR2 are DFQATT and SNEGSKA (reference sequence). Trimming removed 3 bases from V and 4 bases from J; junction bases left unmatched: 11. The CDR3 runs to 15 residues. CDR3 loop: CSASRGLVGFYEQYF. In DNA, the CDR3 is TGCAGTGCTAGCAGGGGGCTGGTGGGATTTTACGAGCAGTACTTC.

For this clonotype: A read error may be the cause here, since a much bigger clone is one base away. J is TRBJ1-2 and V is TRBV20-1; D is uncertain. CDR3 length equals 11 residues. Germline V gene lookup returns CDR1 DFQATT and CDR2 SNEGSKA (reference sequence). Trimming removed 3 bases from V and 4 bases from J, with 6 bases in between. The CDR3 loop reads CSARLRYGYTF. The CDR3 bases are TGCAGTGCTAGGCTCCGCTATGGCTACACCTTC.

The table lists this clonotype with many counts. This chain uses TRBV20-1 with TRBJ2-3, with D unresolved. Per germline, CDR1 DFQATT and CDR2 SNEGSKA (reference sequence). V gave up 5 bases and J gave up 2 bases, with 17 bases separating them. This CDR3 is built from 15 residues. This CDR3 is CSAPDPTINTDTQYF. The CDR3 region has the DNA TGCAGTGCTCCCGACCCGACAATAAACACAGATACGCAGTATTTT.

The rearrangement links TRBV29-1 to TRBJ2-5; 8 bases align to TRBD2. The J call may be faulty, since TRBJ2-7 better matches the DNA end. The germline V gene encodes CDR1 SQVTM and CDR2 ANQGSEA. This CDR3 spans 12 amino acids. This CDR3 is CSVEDGGDEQYF. The CDR3 nucleotides are TGCAGCGTTGAAGACGGGGGGGACGAGCAGTACTTC.

This clonotype has a handful of counts. A much larger clone differs from this one at a single base, so this may be a read error. The chain couples TRBV6-1 to TRBJ2-3; possible D gene TRBD1, 6 bases. CDR3 length equals 15 residues. From germline, CDR1 is MNHNS and CDR2 SASEGT. CDR3 in amino acids: CASSDSGASTGTQYF. CDR3 DNA: TGTGCCAGCAGTGATTCAGGGGCGAGCACAGGTACGCAGTATTTT.

The chain combines TRBV29-1 with TRBJ2-5; D is possibly TRBD2 (6 bases). Germline CDR1 and CDR2: SQVTM and ANQGSEA. The CDR3 extends over 11 amino acids. The V end lost 5 bases, the J end lost 5 bases, and 9 bases lay between the germline ends. The CDR3 loop reads CSVSGRETQYF. In DNA form, the CDR3 reads TGCAGCGTTAGTGGGAGGGAGACCCAGTACTTC.

A few counts support this clonotype. V usage is TRBV29-1 and J usage is TRBJ1-1; 8 bases agree with TRBD1. The CDR3 sequence is 14 residues long. Germline V CDR1 and CDR2: SQVTM, ANQGSEA. Trimming took 5 bases from V and 6 from J; bases not matched to a gene: 11. The chain's CDR3 is CSVSQGAVDPEAFF. As DNA, the CDR3 is TGCAGCGTTTCTCAGGGGGCGGTTGACCCTGAAGCTTTCTTT.

This clonotype was seen at least ten times. This chain uses TRBV3-1 with TRBJ1-2, with 9 positions matching TRBD1. V shed 6 bases and J 6 bases; nucleotides not matched to a gene: 5. The CDR3 is made up of 13 amino acids. CDR1 is LGHDT, CDR2 YNNKEL, per germline (reference sequence). Written as DNA, the CDR3 is TGTGCCAGCAGACCCACAGGGGGCAATGGCTACACCTTC. This translates into CASRPTGGNGYTF.

This clonotype has at least ten counts. The chain couples TRBV21-1 to TRBJ2-7. TRBV21-1 is a documented pseudogene. The CDR3 has 14 residues. The DNA for the CDR3 is TGTGCCAGCAGCAAAGAACACAAAGACTACGAGCAGTACTTC. This encodes CASSKEHKDYEQYF.

This chain links TRBV6-6 with TRBJ1-1; TRBD1 matches at 8 bases. The CDR3 covers 14 residues. Germline CDR1 is MNHNY and CDR2 is SVGAGI (reference sequence). V lost 6 bases, J lost 5 bases, and 8 bases stayed unmatched. The CDR3 spells CASRLGQGGTEAFF. As DNA, the CDR3 is TGTGCCAGCAGGTTAGGACAGGGTGGGACTGAAGCTTTCTTT.

V and J are TRBV30 and TRBJ2-7, with TRBD1 identical over 7 bases. CDR1 is GTSNPN, CDR2 SVGIG, per germline (reference sequence). The CDR3 spans 13 residues. Unmatched junction bases numbered 13, after V lost 2 bases and J lost 12 bases. The CDR3 DNA reads TGTGCCTGGAGTCTATTCGACAGGGCGGCCTTGTACTTC. Translation gives CAWSLFDRAALYF.

Many counts were recorded for this clonotype. The J gene is TRBJ2-7, the V gene TRBV6-2 or TRBV6-3, with TRBD2 matching over 7 bases. The CDR3 contains 16 residues. Germline V gene data show CDR1 as MNHEY and CDR2 as SVGEGT. The V gene end was trimmed by 0 bases and the J gene end by 2 bases; junction bases not matched to a gene: 7. In nucleotides, the CDR3 is TGTGCCAGCAGTTACTCGAGTAGCCGGGGGGCCTACGAGCAGTACTTC. Amino acids: CASSYSSSRGAYEQYF.